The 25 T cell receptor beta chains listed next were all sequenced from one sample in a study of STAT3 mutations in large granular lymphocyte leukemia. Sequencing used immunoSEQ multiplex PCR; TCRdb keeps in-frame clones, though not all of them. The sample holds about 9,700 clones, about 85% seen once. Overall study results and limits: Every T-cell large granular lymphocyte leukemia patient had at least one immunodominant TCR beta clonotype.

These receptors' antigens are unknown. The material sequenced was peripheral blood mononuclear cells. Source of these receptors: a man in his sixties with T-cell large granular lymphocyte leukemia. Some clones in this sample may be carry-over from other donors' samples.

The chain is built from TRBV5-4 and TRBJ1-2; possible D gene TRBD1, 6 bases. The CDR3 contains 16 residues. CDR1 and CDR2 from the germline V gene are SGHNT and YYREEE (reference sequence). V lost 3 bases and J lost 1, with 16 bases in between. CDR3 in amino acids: CASSWGQGVGNYGYTF. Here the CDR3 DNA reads TGTGCCAGCAGCTGGGGGCAGGGAGTTGGTAACTATGGCTACACCTTC.

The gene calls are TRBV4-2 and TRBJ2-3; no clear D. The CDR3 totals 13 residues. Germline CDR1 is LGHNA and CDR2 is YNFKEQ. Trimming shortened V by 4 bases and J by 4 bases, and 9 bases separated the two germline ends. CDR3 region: CASSPPDADTQYF. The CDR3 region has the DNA TGTGCCAGCAGCCCCCCCGATGCAGATACGCAGTATTTT.

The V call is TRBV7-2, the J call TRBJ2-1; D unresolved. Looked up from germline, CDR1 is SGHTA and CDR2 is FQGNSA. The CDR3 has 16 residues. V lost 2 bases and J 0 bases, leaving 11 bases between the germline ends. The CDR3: CASSLLTLNSYNEQFF. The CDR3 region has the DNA TGTGCCAGCAGCTTACTAACACTGAACTCCTACAATGAGCAGTTCTTC. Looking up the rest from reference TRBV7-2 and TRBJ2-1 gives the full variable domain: GAGVSQSPSNKVTEKGKDVELRCDPISGHTALYWYRQSLGQGLEFLIYFQGNSAPDKSGLPSDRFSAERTGGSVSTLTIQRTQQEDSAVYLCASSLLTLNSYNEQFFGPGTRLTVL.

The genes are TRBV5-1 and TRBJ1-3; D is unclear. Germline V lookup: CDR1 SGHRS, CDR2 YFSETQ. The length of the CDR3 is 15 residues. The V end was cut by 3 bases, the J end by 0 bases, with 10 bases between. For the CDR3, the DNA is TGCGCCAGCAGCTCTTGGGCCGGCTCTGGAAACACCATATATTTT. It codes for CASSSWAGSGNTIYF.

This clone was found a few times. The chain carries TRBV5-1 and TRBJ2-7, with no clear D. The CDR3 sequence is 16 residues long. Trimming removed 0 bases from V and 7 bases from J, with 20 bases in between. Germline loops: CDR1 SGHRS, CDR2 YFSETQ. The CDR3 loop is CASSLVGPNNLWEQYF. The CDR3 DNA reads TGCGCCAGCAGCTTGGTTGGGCCTAATAATCTGTGGGAGCAGTACTTC.

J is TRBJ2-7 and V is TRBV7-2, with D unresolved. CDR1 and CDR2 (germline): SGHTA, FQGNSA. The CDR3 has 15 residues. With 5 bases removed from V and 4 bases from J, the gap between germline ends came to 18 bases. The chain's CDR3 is CASSLDLNPRYEQYF. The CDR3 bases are TGTGCCAGCAGCCTCGACCTAAACCCGCGGTACGAGCAGTACTTC.

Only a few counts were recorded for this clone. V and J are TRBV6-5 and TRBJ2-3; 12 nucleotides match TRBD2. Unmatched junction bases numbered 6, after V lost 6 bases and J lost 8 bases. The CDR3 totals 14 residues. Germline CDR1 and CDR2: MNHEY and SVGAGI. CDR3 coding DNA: TGTGCCAGCAGCTCTAGCGGGGGGGCGGGTACGCAGTATTTT. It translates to CASSSSGGAGTQYF.

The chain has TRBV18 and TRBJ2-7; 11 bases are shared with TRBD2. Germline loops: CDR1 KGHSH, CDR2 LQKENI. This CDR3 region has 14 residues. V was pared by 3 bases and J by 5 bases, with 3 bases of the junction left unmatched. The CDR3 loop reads CASSPTSGIDEQYF. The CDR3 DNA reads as TGTGCCAGCTCACCGACTAGCGGGATCGACGAGCAGTACTTC.

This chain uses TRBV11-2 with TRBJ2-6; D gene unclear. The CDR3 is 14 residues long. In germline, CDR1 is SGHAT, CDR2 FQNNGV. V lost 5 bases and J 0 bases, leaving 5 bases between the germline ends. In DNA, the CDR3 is TGTGCCAGCAGCCCCGTCTCTGGGGCCAACGTCCTGACTTTC. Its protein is CASSPVSGANVLTF.

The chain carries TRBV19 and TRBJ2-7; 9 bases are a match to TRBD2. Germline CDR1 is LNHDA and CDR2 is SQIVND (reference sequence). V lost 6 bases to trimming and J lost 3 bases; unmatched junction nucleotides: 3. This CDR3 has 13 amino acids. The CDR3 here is CASSGLAYYEQYF. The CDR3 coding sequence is TGTGCCAGTAGCGGACTAGCGTACTACGAGCAGTACTTC.

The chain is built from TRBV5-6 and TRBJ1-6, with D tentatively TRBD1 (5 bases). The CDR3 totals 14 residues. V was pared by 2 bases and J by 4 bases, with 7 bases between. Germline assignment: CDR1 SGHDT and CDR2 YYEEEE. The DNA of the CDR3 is TGTGCCAGCAGCTTTCAGGGTTATAATTCACCCCTCCACTTT. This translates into CASSFQGYNSPLHF.

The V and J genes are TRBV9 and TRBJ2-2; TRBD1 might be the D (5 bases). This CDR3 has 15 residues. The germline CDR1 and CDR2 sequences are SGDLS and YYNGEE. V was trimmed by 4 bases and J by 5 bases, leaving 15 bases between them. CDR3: CASSPALPGTGELFF. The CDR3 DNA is TGTGCCAGCAGCCCCGCCCTACCAGGGACCGGGGAGCTGTTTTTT.

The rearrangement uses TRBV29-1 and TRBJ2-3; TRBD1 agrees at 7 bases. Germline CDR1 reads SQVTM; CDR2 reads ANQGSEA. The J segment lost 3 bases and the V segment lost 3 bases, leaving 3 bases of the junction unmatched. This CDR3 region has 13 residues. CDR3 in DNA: TGCAGCGTTGAGGGACAGCAGACAGATACGCAGTATTTT. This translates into CSVEGQQTDTQYF.

Here the CDR3 reads CASSKEQVWGMNTEAFF. DNA for the CDR3: TGTGCCAGCAGCAAAGAGCAGGTTTGGGGGATGAACACTGAAGCTTTCTTT. The rearrangement links TRBV21-1 to TRBJ1-1. TRBV21-1 is noted as a pseudogene. The CDR3 totals 17 residues.

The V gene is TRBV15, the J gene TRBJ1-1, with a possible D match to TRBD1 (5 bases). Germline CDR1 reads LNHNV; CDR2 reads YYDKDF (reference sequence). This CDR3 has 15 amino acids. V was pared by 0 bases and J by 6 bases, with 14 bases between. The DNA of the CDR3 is TGTGCCACCAGCAGAGAACCGCAGGGTCTGGCTGAAGCTTTCTTT. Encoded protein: CATSREPQGLAEAFF.

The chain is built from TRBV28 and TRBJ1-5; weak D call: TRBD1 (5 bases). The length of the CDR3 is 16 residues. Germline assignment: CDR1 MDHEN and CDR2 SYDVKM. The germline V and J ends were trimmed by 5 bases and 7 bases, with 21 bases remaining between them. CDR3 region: CASSTTGRGVGQPQHF. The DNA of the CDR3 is TGTGCCAGCAGTACCACCGGGCGGGGGGTGGGACAGCCCCAGCATTTT.

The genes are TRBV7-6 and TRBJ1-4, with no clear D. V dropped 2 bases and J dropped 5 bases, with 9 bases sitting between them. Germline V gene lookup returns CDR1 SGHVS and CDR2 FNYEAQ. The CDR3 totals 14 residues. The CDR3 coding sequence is TGTGCCAGCAGCTTAATGACACCGAATGAAAAACTGTTTTTT. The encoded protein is CASSLMTPNEKLFF.

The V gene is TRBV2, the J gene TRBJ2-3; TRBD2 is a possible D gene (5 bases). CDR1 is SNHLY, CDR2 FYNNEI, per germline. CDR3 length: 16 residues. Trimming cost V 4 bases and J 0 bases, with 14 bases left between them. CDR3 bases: TGTGCCAGCAGTGGGGAGCCACATTACAGCACAGATACGCAGTATTTT. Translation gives CASSGEPHYSTDTQYF.

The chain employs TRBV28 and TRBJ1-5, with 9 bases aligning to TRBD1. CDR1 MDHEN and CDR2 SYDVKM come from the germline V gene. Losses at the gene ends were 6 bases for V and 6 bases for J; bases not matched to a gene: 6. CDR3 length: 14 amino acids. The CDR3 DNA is TGTGCCAGCAGCGCAACAGGGGGCGCTCAGCCCCAGCATTTT. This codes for CASSATGGAQPQHF.

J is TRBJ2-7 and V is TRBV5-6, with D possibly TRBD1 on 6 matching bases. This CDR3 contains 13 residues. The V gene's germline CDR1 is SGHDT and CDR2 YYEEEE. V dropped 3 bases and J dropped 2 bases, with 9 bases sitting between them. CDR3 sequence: CASSSTGTYEQYF. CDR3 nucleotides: TGTGCCAGCAGCTCGACAGGTACCTACGAGCAGTACTTC.

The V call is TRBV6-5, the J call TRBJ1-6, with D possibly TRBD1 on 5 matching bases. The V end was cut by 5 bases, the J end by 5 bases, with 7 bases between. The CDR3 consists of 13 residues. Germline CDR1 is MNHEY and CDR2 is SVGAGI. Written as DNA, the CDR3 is TGTGCCAGCAGTCAGGGACATAATTCACCCCTCCACTTT. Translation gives CASSQGHNSPLHF.

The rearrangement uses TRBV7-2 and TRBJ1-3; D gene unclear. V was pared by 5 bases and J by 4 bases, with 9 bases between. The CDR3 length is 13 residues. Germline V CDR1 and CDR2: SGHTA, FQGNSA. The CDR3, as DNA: TGTGCCAGCAGCCCTGTGGGGGGAAACACCATATATTTT. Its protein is CASSPVGGNTIYF.

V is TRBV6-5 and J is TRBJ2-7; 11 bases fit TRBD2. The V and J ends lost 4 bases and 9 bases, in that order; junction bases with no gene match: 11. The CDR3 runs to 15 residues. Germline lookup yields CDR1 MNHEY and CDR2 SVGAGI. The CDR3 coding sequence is TGTGCCAGCAGTTCAACCGGGACTAGCGGCCACATGCAGTACTTC. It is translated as CASSSTGTSGHMQYF.

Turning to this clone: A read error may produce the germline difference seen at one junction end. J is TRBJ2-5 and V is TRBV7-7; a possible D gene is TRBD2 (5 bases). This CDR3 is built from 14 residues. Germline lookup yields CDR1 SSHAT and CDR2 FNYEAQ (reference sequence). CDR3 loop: CASSLELDRETQYF. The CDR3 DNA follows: TGTGCTAGCAGCTTGGAACTAGATCGGGAGACCCAGTACTTC.

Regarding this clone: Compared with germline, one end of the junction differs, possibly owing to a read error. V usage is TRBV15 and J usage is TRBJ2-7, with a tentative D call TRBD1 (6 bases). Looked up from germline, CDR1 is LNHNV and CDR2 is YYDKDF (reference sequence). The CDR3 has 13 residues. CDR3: CATSRAPSDRRNF. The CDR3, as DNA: TGTGCCACCAGCAGGGCTCCGAGCGACAGGCGAAACTTC.